This T cell receptor beta chain was profiled in a study of blood T cell repertoires in COVID-19. From germline, CDR1 is SQVTM and CDR2 ANQGSEA. V dropped 6 bases and J dropped 5; count of bases not matched to a gene: 8. The CDR3 runs 13 residues. Sequencing was performed with immunoSEQ multiplex PCR; in TCRdb, only in-frame clones are kept and a portion is missing. This table has roughly 250,000 clones, 86% appearing once. The chain joins TRBV29-1 to TRBJ2-5; 8 bases are a match to TRBD1. The receptor was derived from a woman aged 25 to 39 with COVID-19, enrolled during active disease. Input material: peripheral blood. The DNA for the CDR3 is TGCAGCGTCCGGGACAGGAATTGGGAGACCCAGTACTTC. Amino acids: CSVRDRNWETQYF.